The present T cell receptor (beta chain) was sequenced within a study of Tregs in tolerant kidney transplant recipients. Remarks on this clone: An end of the junction does not agree with germline; a read error may underlie this.

This CDR3 has 15 residues. CDR1 SGHRS and CDR2 YFSETQ come from the germline V gene. Thawed PBMCs were FACS-sorted into unstimulated CD4+CD25+CD127- regulatory T cells, CD4+CD25- non-regulatory cells, CD4 and CD8 cells. The data were produced by immunoSEQ multiplex PCR, yet TCRdb's version contains in-frame clones alone and is incomplete. The sample includes about 77,000 clones, roughly 98% of them seen just once. This specimen consisted of CD4+ T cells from blood, obtained before the transplant. The chain recombines TRBV5-1 with TRBJ2-7; D is possibly TRBD1 (6 bases). The clonotype originates from a human donor who received a combined kidney and bone marrow transplant. CDR3 coding DNA: TGCGCCAGCAGCTTGGCCTCAGGGGCGTCCTACGGGCAGTACTTC. It specifies CASSLASGASYGQYF.